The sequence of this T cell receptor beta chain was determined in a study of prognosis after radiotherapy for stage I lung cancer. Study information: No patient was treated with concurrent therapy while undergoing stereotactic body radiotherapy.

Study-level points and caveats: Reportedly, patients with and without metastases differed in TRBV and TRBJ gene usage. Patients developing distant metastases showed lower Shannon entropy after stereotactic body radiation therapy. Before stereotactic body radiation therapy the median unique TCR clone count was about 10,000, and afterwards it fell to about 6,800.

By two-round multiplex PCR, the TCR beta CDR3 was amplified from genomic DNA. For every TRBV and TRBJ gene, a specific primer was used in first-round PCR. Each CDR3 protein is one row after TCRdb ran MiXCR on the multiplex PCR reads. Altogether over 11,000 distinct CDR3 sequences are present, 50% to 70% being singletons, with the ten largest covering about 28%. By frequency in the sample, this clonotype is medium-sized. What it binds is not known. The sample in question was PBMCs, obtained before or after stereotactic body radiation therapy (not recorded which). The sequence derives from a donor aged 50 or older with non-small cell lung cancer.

DNA for the CDR3: TGTGCCAGCAGCTTAATGAACCGACAGAACACTGAAGCTTTCTTT. It encodes CASSLMNRQNTEAFF. The chain uses TRBV7-9 and TRBJ1-1, with D unresolved. This CDR3 has 15 residues. Per germline, CDR1 SEHNR and CDR2 FQNEAQ (reference sequence). V lost 2 bases to trimming and J lost 1 base, with 11 bases between them.